This TCR beta chain was captured by sequencing in a study of T cell responses to AZD1222 COVID-19 vaccine. Notes on the study in general: Donors were largely white British and mainly female; clonal diversity was possibly underestimated. Spike-wide coverage was observed for vaccine-associated CD4 TCRs, with dominant responses at 160-218 and 743-854. Rises in breadth and depth of Spike-specific TCRs came after two AZD1222 doses.

This clone was found once. What it binds is not known. Clones were read by immunoSEQ multiplex PCR, and TCRdb kept only the in-frame ones, dropping some. The sample lists fewer than 150,000 clones, 90% occurring once. Per the germline V gene, CDR1 is SGHVS and CDR2 is FNYEAQ. The CDR3 is 16 residues long. V lost 0 bases and J lost 3, with 15 bases in between. Material: peripheral blood, obtained on day 0 of AZD1222 vaccination. The clonotype comes from an adult in good health. The chain carries TRBV7-6 and TRBJ2-7, with D perhaps matching TRBD1 or TRBD2 (5 bases each). The CDR3 region is CASSLAGVEEGYEQYF. For the CDR3, the DNA is TGTGCCAGCAGCTTAGCGGGGGTTGAAGAGGGCTACGAGCAGTACTTC. The full variable domain, completed using reference TRBV7-6 and TRBJ2-7, is GAGVSQSPRYKVTKRGQDVALRCDPISGHVSLYWYRQALGQGPEFLTYFNYEAQQDKSGLPNDRFSAERPEGSISTLTIQRTEQRDSAMYRCASSLAGVEEGYEQYFGPGTRLTVT.